The present entry profiles one T cell receptor (beta chain) with its context. The antigen this receptor binds is unknown. Base-call qualities are not available, and no considerably larger clone is one nucleotide away. Each sample was amplified as two independent genomic DNA replicates: around 0.5 ug for blood and 1.5 ug for tumor or normal breast. Following the manufacturer's instructions, the ImmunoSeq Intro kit was used to carry out TCRB sequencing on genomic DNA. The multiplex PCR ran for around 33 cycles using proprietary primers and spike-in control sequences for absolute quantification. Single-end 150-bp reads were used to sequence an 87-bp fragment covering the CDR3 and the flanking V and J genes. Each lane of an Illumina MiSeq running version 3.0 chemistry carried seven multiplexed samples, with two replicates apiece. The authors' pipeline ran thus. The vendor's proprietary pipeline processed the raw data and merged both replicates into a single result for each sample. A clonotype was defined as productive rearrangements that share the same V-gene family, CDR3 amino acid sequence and J-gene segment. Clonality was computed as 1 minus the normalized Shannon entropy (Pielou evenness) of TCRB abundances. T cell density was estimated by dividing total templates by the number of input cells inferred from the DNA input amount. Recon with default parameters was used to estimate total repertoire diversity and clonality. Tumor-enriched clonotypes were defined as having over 0.1% abundance in tumor and at least 32-fold higher abundance than in normal breast. The table was pulled from immuneACCESS by TCRdb, which kept in-frame rearrangements only. Such tables lose some clones; where checked, under half of the loss comes from unresolved V genes, and the rest has no known cause. V and J calls plus clone size are reproduced from that table; the DNA served to infer D and trimming. The sample data list 400 to 550 clones, and roughly 82% of these were observed just once. The ten top clones hold about a sixth of the sample.

The data belong to a study of early stage breast cancer tumors (dated by TCRdb to about 2017). As for the study more broadly: Of the approximately 15 invasive breast tumors, twelve were found to be estrogen receptor-positive, progesterone receptor-positive and HER2-negative. On average, each sample had roughly 9.5-fold read coverage. About 70% of the 12 ER+/PR+/HER2- tumors were invasive ductal carcinomas, while the other four were invasive lobular carcinomas. A total of 2.5 million to 3 million templates, representing approximately 1,100,000 unique clonotypes, were detected across all samples. Broader findings and caveats from the paper: Bulk genomic DNA sequencing of unsorted cells missed chain pairing and functional markers such as CD4, CD8 and FOXP3. Roughly 2.7-fold higher T cell density and higher clonality were observed in tumors than in adjacent normal breast tissue. Repertoires from blood and normal breast were more alike than repertoires from blood and tumor, and in about 85% of the 16 patients, comparing each tissue with blood separated tumor from normal. Enriched TCRB sequences shared across patients were found to be mostly commonly generated sequences that were unlikely to play an important role in the tumor microenvironment. Because the cohort was small, a breakdown by tumor subtype could not be done.

For this chain, trimming is 9 bases at the V end and 4 bases at the J end, and the number of junction bases without a gene match is 10. Including the terminal cysteine and phenylalanine, the CDR3 comprises 14 residues. Solely the CDR3 DNA is kept, with 42 bases framed from the first base. Per the germline V gene, MDHEN is the CDR1 and SYDVKM is the CDR2. Adjacent normal breast tissue was collected roughly 1.8-4 cm away from the tumor, rinsed in PBS and stored in prechilled RNAlater. Because of high lipid content and low cell density, 100-300 mg of normal breast tissue was often needed to obtain sufficient DNA. The study profiled bulk TCR beta-chain repertoires in matched peripheral blood, tumor and adjacent normal breast tissue taken from some 17 patients with early-stage breast cancer. Genomic DNA was extracted with the Qiagen AllPrep DNA/RNA Mini kit.

The TCR originated in a person aged 40 to 49 with breast cancer. This receptor chain uses TRBV28 and TRBJ2-3; TRBD1 agrees with 7 junctional bases. The sequenced sample consisted of normal breast tissue next to the tumor. The nucleotides are TGTGCCAGTGGTGGACAGGCCATGCCAGATACGCAGTATTTT. Its coded protein is CASGGQAMPDTQYF.